The 30 T cell receptor beta chains presented below share a single source sample, sequenced in a study of blood T cells in healthy people across ages. Together with a sample-barcoded 5' primer, a J-beta primer mix was included in a second PCR lasting about 6 to 11 cycles. MiXCR, run by TCRdb on the 5' RACE reads, gives a single entry per CDR3 protein. The data contain hundreds of thousands of distinct CDR3 sequences, about 54% of them singletons. The sample taken for sequencing was blood. The origin of the receptors is a man in his sixties in good health.

This rearrangement joins TRBV2 to TRBJ2-5; D is undetermined. In germline, CDR1 is SNHLY, CDR2 FYNNEI. The CDR3 loop spans 15 amino acids. Trimming shortened V by 1 base and J by 0 bases, and 9 bases separated the two germline ends. CDR3 residues: CASSEGLGYQETQYF. CDR3 in DNA: TGTGCCAGCAGTGAAGGACTCGGGTACCAAGAGACCCAGTACTTC.

The chain combines TRBV7-2 with TRBJ1-6; D call uncertain. Germline V gene data show CDR1 as SGHTA and CDR2 as FQGNSA. The CDR3 extends over 15 amino acids. Trimming stripped 2 bases from V and 9 bases from J, with 14 bases between. CDR3 sequence reads: CASSLNSWWGSPLHF. For the CDR3, the DNA is TGTGCCAGCAGCTTAAACAGCTGGTGGGGTTCACCCCTCCACTTT.

The chain carries TRBV2 and TRBJ1-2; tentatively, D is TRBD1 (6 bases). The germline gives CDR1 SNHLY, CDR2 FYNNEI. Trimming removed 8 bases from V and 4 bases from J, with 14 bases in between. The CDR3 totals 13 residues. The CDR3 sequence is CASSGGIAYGYTF. The CDR3 DNA reads TGTGCCAGCTCCGGGGGCATTGCCTATGGCTACACCTTC.

This clonotype was picked up many times. This chain connects TRBV20-1 to TRBJ2-5; the match to TRBD1 covers 7 bases. Germline-derived CDR1 and CDR2 are DFQATT and SNEGSKA (reference sequence). Trimming took 3 bases from V and 1 from J; bases not matched to a gene: 5. The CDR3 covers 14 residues. The CDR3, as DNA: TGCAGTGCTAGGACGACAGGGATCCAAGAGACCCAGTACTTC. It translates to CSARTTGIQETQYF.

The V and J genes are TRBV20-1 and TRBJ2-1; D is unresolved. With 1 base removed from V and 0 bases from J, the gap between germline ends came to 10 bases. Germline V gene data show CDR1 as DFQATT and CDR2 as SNEGSKA (reference sequence). The CDR3 is made up of 15 amino acids. The CDR3 loop reads CSARGRPSSYNEQFF. CDR3 DNA sequence: TGCAGTGCTAGAGGCCGGCCTAGCTCCTACAATGAGCAGTTCTTC.

The chain recombines TRBV5-1 with TRBJ2-5; 10 bases match TRBD2. V dropped 0 bases and J dropped 5; count of bases not matched to a gene: 4. The V gene's germline CDR1 is SGHRS and CDR2 YFSETQ. The CDR3 contains 15 residues. The DNA for the CDR3 is TGCGCCAGCAGCTTGGTAGCGGGGGGAGAGGAGACCCAGTACTTC. It yields the protein CASSLVAGGEETQYF.

A single count supports this clonotype. The CDR3 loop is CASTLKLGNEQFF. The CDR3 bases are TGTGCCAGCACGTTGAAGCTAGGTAATGAGCAGTTCTTC. This rearrangement joins TRBV6-1 to TRBJ2-1; D gene unclear. The CDR3 contains 13 residues. The germline CDR1 and CDR2 sequences are MNHNS and SASEGT. V was shortened by 7 bases and J by 7 bases, with 14 bases between the two germline ends.

This clonotype occurred a few times. This CDR3 is CASSVGPLEETQYF. The CDR3 bases are TGTGCCAGCAGCGTAGGACCCCTGGAAGAGACCCAGTACTTC. V and J are TRBV9 and TRBJ2-5, with D uncertain. V was pared by 0 bases and J by 3 bases, with 9 bases between. Germline values: CDR1 SGDLS, CDR2 YYNGEE. The CDR3 extends over 14 amino acids.

The CDR3 bases are TGTGCCAGCAGCCGGACAGGGGGCGAGAACTATGGCTACACCTTC. This sequence encodes CASSRTGGENYGYTF. The chain joins TRBV25-1 to TRBJ1-2; 11 bases are a match to TRBD1. V shed 6 bases, J shed 2 bases, and the junction held 5 bases outside the gene matches. CDR3 length: 15 amino acids. Germline loops: CDR1 MGHDK, CDR2 SYGVNS.

This clonotype has a handful of counts. V usage is TRBV6-4 and J usage is TRBJ2-2; D remains ambiguous. Germline V gives CDR1 MRHNA, CDR2 SNTAGT. The CDR3 is 12 amino acids. Trimming pared 6 bases from V and 4 bases from J, leaving 6 bases between. The CDR3 DNA is TGTGCCAGCAGCTTTAGCACCGGGGAGCTGTTTTTT. Amino acids: CASSFSTGELFF.

V is TRBV7-9 and J is TRBJ2-3; tentatively, D is TRBD2 (5 bases). The CDR3 is 10 amino acids. Trimming took 8 bases from V and 7 from J, leaving 7 bases between them. The germline CDR1 and CDR2 sequences are SEHNR and FQNEAQ (reference sequence). CDR3 region: CASAGNTQYF. DNA of the CDR3: TGTGCCAGCGCCGGGAATACGCAGTATTTT. The full variable domain, in which reference TRBV7-9 and TRBJ2-3 provide the parts outside the CDR3, is DTGVSQNPRHKITKRGQNVTFRCDPISEHNRLYWYRQTLGQGPEFLTYFQNEAQLEKSRLLSDRFSAERPKGSFSTLEIQRTEQGDSAMYLCASAGNTQYFGPGTRLTVL.

The rearrangement uses TRBV12-3 or TRBV12-4 and TRBJ2-1, with 13 bases that match TRBD2. The CDR3 spans 16 residues. J lost 5 bases, V lost 5 bases, and 6 bases had no gene match. The DNA of the CDR3 is TGTGCCAGCAGTGTTGGACTAGCGGGGGCAGACAATGAGCAGTTCTTC. It encodes CASSVGLAGADNEQFF.

The chain joins TRBV3-1 to TRBJ2-7; D perhaps matches TRBD2 (6 bases). The V end was cut by 6 bases, the J end by 3 bases, with 15 bases between. The CDR3 is made up of 14 amino acids. Germline V gene data show CDR1 as LGHDT and CDR2 as YNNKEL (reference sequence). The CDR3 sequence: CASSPGDDGYEQYF. CDR3 sequence (DNA): TGTGCCAGCAGTCCGGGGGATGACGGCTACGAGCAGTACTTC.

The V call is TRBV11-2, the J call TRBJ1-2; D is possibly TRBD1 (6 bases). CDR3 size: 17 residues. Germline V gives CDR1 SGHAT, CDR2 FQNNGV. Trimming cost V 0 bases and J 1 base, with 15 bases left between them. CDR3 nucleotides: TGTGCCAGCAGCTTAGATCCAGACAGGACAATTAACTATGGCTACACCTTC. It specifies CASSLDPDRTINYGYTF.

This chain connects TRBV7-9 to TRBJ2-5; 7 bases align to TRBD1. V shed 3 bases and J 4 bases; nucleotides not matched to a gene: 5. The CDR3 covers 14 residues. Germline lookup yields CDR1 SEHNR and CDR2 FQNEAQ (reference sequence). The CDR3 nucleotides read TGTGCCAGCAGCTTTCAGACAGGGAGAGAGACCCAGTACTTC. Translation: CASSFQTGRETQYF.

The genes are TRBV6-6 and TRBJ1-1; possibly TRBD1 for D (5 bases). Germline V gives CDR1 MNHNY, CDR2 SVGAGI (reference sequence). This CDR3 contains 13 residues. V was trimmed by 5 bases and J by 6 bases, leaving 13 bases between them. CDR3 region: CASSSQGRPEAFF. The CDR3, as DNA: TGTGCCAGCAGTAGCCAGGGCAGGCCTGAAGCTTTCTTT.

This chain uses TRBV20-1 with TRBJ2-7; the match to TRBD2 covers 7 bases. J was trimmed by 5 bases and V by 1 base; bases with no gene match: 8. This CDR3 has 14 residues. Germline lookup yields CDR1 DFQATT and CDR2 SNEGSKA (reference sequence). CDR3 region: CSARGRDYADEQYF. The CDR3 DNA follows: TGCAGTGCTAGAGGGCGGGACTACGCCGACGAGCAGTACTTC.

The chain employs TRBV27 and TRBJ2-1; D uncertain. In germline, CDR1 is MNHEY, CDR2 SMNVEV (reference sequence). Trimming pared 5 bases from V and 2 bases from J, leaving 10 bases between. The CDR3 contains 14 residues. The DNA for the CDR3 is TGTGCCAGCAGTGCCAAATGGCCCTACAATGAGCAGTTCTTC. It translates to CASSAKWPYNEQFF.

This clonotype was observed a handful of times. This chain uses TRBV5-1 with TRBJ2-6, with 7 bases fitting TRBD1. V lost 3 bases to trimming and J lost 0 bases; unmatched junction nucleotides: 6. This CDR3 is 17 amino acids long. Germline V gene data show CDR1 as SGHRS and CDR2 as YFSETQ. CDR3 nucleotide sequence: TGCGCCAGCAGCTCGACAGGGCCCAGCTCTGGGGCCAACGTCCTGACTTTC. Its protein is CASSSTGPSSGANVLTF.

V and J are TRBV6-2 or TRBV6-3 and TRBJ2-1; TRBD1 matches at 7 bases. CDR1 is MNHEY and CDR2 is SVGEGT in the germline V gene. CDR3 length: 14 residues. The J segment lost 6 bases and the V segment lost 6 bases, leaving 8 bases of the junction unmatched. The CDR3 nucleotides read TGTGCCAGCAGCCCCGGGACAGCGTTCAATGAGCAGTTCTTC. Its protein is CASSPGTAFNEQFF.

V usage is TRBV7-2 and J usage is TRBJ2-5; D remains ambiguous. Trimming left V 5 bases short and J 0 bases short, with 10 bases between. CDR3 length equals 14 residues. CDR1 SGHTA and CDR2 FQGNSA come from the germline V gene. The CDR3 region is CASSPRRNQETQYF. DNA for the CDR3: TGTGCCAGCAGCCCTAGACGGAACCAAGAGACCCAGTACTTC. The variable domain in full, with the rest retrieved from reference TRBV7-2 and TRBJ2-5, is GAGVSQSPSNKVTEKGKDVELRCDPISGHTALYWYRQSLGQGLEFLIYFQGNSAPDKSGLPSDRFSAERTGGSVSTLTIQRTQQEDSAVYLCASSPRRNQETQYFGPGTRLLVL.

The CDR3 sequence is CASPRHRDPRPSGGPRTDTQYF. CDR3 DNA sequence: TGTGCCAGCCCAAGGCACAGGGACCCCCGTCCGTCGGGAGGGCCGCGCACAGATACGCAGTATTTT. V usage is TRBV6-1 and J usage is TRBJ2-3; the match to TRBD2 covers 8 bases. The V gene end was trimmed by 8 bases and the J gene end by 1 base; junction bases not matched to a gene: 29. The germline CDR1 and CDR2 sequences are MNHNS and SASEGT. The CDR3 has 22 amino acids.

The chain joins TRBV25-1 to TRBJ2-7; 7 bases fit TRBD1. Germline-derived CDR1 and CDR2 are MGHDK and SYGVNS. With 6 bases clipped from V and 0 bases from J, the junction kept 5 bases outside the gene matches. The CDR3 has 14 residues. CDR3 sequence (DNA): TGTGCCAGCAGCCAGACAGGGCTCTCCTACGAGCAGTACTTC. This gives the protein CASSQTGLSYEQYF.

To note about this clonotype: One end of the junction varies from germline; a read error may be responsible. In DNA, the CDR3 is TGTGCCAGCAGTACCGGGACAGGGGTCAATGGCCACACCTTC. Translated: CASSTGTGVNGHTF. The chain carries TRBV6-1 and TRBJ1-2; 10 bases are a match to TRBD1. CDR1 MNHNS and CDR2 SASEGT come from the germline V gene. The CDR3 contains 14 residues.

This clonotype has only one observation. The genes are TRBV11-2 and TRBJ2-1, with TRBD2 matching over 11 bases. Germline loops: CDR1 SGHAT, CDR2 FQNNGV. This CDR3 spans 16 amino acids. V lost 0 bases to trimming and J lost 10 bases; unmatched junction nucleotides: 8. CDR3 bases: TGTGCCAGCAGCTTAGAGTTTAGCGGGGGGGCGGGGGAGCAGTTCTTC. This codes for CASSLEFSGGAGEQFF.

V and J are TRBV9 and TRBJ2-5; D uncertain. The J call is doubtful: the DNA matches TRBJ2-7 better. Germline CDR1 SGDLS, CDR2 YYNGEE. CDR3 size: 14 residues. The CDR3 sequence is CASSVGSRPHEQYF. The CDR3 DNA reads as TGTGCCAGCAGCGTAGGCTCTCGACCCCACGAGCAGTACTTC.

This clonotype was detected only a few times. The chain uses TRBV7-2 and TRBJ2-5, with D tentatively TRBD2 (5 bases). Trimming took off 5 bases at V and 7 bases at J, with 14 bases between the two ends. This CDR3 contains 13 residues. Germline V CDR1 and CDR2: SGHTA, FQGNSA. The CDR3 region has the DNA TGTGCCAGCAGCCAGATGGCGGGTGGGACCCAGTACTTC. It encodes CASSQMAGGTQYF.

The chain joins TRBV20-1 to TRBJ1-2, with D maybe TRBD1 (5 bases). Germline V CDR1 and CDR2: DFQATT, SNEGSKA (reference sequence). CDR3 length: 13 amino acids. Trimming stripped 3 bases from V and 3 bases from J, with 11 bases between. The CDR3 is CSARDTVYYGYTF. The CDR3 bases are TGCAGTGCTAGGGACACCGTTTACTATGGCTACACCTTC.

The CDR3 DNA reads TGTGCCAGCAGCTTCGGGGGGACCAATTCACCCCTCCACTTT. Amino acid sequence: CASSFGGTNSPLHF. The genes are TRBV5-4 and TRBJ1-6, with a weak D call TRBD1 (5 bases). Germline V lookup: CDR1 SGHNT, CDR2 YYREEE (reference sequence). The CDR3 has 14 residues. V was shortened by 2 bases and J by 7 bases, with 10 bases between the two germline ends.

This clonotype came up many times. The genes are TRBV29-1 and TRBJ1-2; perhaps TRBD1 as D (5 bases). Trimming cost V 5 bases and J 2 bases, with 9 bases left between them. Germline CDR1 and CDR2: SQVTM and ANQGSEA. The CDR3 consists of 12 residues. The CDR3 DNA is TGCAGCGTTACGGACAAGAACTATGGCTACACCTTC. It specifies CSVTDKNYGYTF. The complete variable domain, with remaining parts taken from reference TRBV29-1 and TRBJ1-2, reads SAVISQKPSRDICQRGTSLTIQCQVDSQVTMMFWYRQQPGQSLTLIATANQGSEATYESGFVIDKFPISRPNLTFSTLTVSNMSPEDSSIYLCSVTDKNYGYTFGSGTRLTVV.